This T cell receptor (beta chain) emerged from a study of T cells in localized non-small cell lung cancer. Whole-study results and caveats: The greatest T cell clonality was found in uninvolved adjacent lung (higher than in tumor). Heterogeneity remains possible, as sequencing covered one tumor region only. Longer survival (overall) was linked to higher T cell density in blood. The study detected a median approximately 54 of the top 100 tumor clones in adjacent lung.

In the case of this clone: Its specificity is not known.

Assay used: immunoSEQ multiplex PCR; TCRdb lists only in-frame clones, some missing. The table lists some 1,400 clones, roughly 26% of them singletons. The starting material was lung tumor tissue, obtained before any cancer treatment. The receptor was isolated from a male donor aged 60 or older with stage I squamous cell lung carcinoma.

CDR3 nucleotides: TGTGCCAGCAGCCCGCGTGGACAGGTCCTTAGCAATCAGCCCCAGCATTTT. It encodes CASSPRGQVLSNQPQHF. The V gene is TRBV11-3, the J gene TRBJ1-5, with 7 bases fitting TRBD1. The CDR3 length is 17 residues. The V segment lost 5 bases and the J segment 0 bases; nucleotides outside the gene matches: 10. CDR1 and CDR2 (germline): SGHNT, YENEEA.